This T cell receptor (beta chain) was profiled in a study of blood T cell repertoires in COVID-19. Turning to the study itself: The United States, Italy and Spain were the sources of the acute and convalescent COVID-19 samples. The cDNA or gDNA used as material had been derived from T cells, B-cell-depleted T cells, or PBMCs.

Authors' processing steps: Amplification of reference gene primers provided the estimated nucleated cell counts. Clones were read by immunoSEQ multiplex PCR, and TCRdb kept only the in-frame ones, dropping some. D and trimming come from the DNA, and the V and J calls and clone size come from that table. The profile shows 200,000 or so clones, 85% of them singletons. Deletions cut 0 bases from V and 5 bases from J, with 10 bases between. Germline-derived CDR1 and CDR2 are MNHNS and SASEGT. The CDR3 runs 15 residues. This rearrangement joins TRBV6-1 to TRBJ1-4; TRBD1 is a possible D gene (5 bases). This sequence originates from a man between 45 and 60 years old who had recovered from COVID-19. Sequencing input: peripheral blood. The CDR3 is CASSEAGGINEKLFF. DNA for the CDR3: TGTGCCAGCAGTGAAGCGGGGGGGATAAATGAAAAACTGTTTTTT.